This T cell receptor beta chain was captured in a study of T-cell reconstitution after alpha-beta-depleted transplantation in children (dated by TCRdb to 2016 to 2018). About the investigation overall: Using TCR repertoire profiling, the study followed T-cell immune reconstitution in a quantitative way in children after TCRalphabeta/CD19-depleted allogeneic hematopoietic cell transplantation. What the authors observed across the whole study: The apparently early recovery of alphabetaT-cell counts about two months after transplant reportedly depended on only several hundred rapidly expanded clones that came from non-depleted graft cells. In some patients, high TCRbeta diversity at day 60 was attributed to recipient T cells and intrathymic progenitors that had survived conditioning. Over the following months the frequencies of hyperexpanded clones went down, and after one year T-cell counts and TCRbeta diversity were mostly credited to newly produced T cells.

The sample's treatment or condition label, in plain terms: allogeneic hematopoietic cell transplantation with graft depleted of TCRalphabeta T cells and CD19 B cells. Transplant recipients were children who received TCRalphabeta/CD19-depleted allogeneic hematopoietic cell grafts. The CDR3 runs 13 amino acids, cysteine and phenylalanine included. Left in the record is the CDR3 DNA by itself, 39 bases read in frame from the first base. Relative to germline, V is 7 bases shorter and J is 4 bases shorter, with 13 bases between their ends. Taken from the germline V gene, the CDR1 and CDR2 loops are MDHEN and SYDVKM. This clonotype occurred a few times. Its antigen is not yet known. Qualities for individual bases were not recorded, and no much larger clone is one base off. Library construction relied on PCR. The sequencing machine was an Illumina HiSeq 2500. Molecular barcoding was employed in the preparation of TCR libraries, with unique molecular identifiers being used to normalize TCRbeta repertoire quantification. TCRdb took the public reads, trimmed them with fastp at Q25, ran MiXCR for clone calling and kept in-frame beta chains. Each CDR3 protein gets just one entry, which takes the most common genes and DNA from the rows behind it. The sample yields 800,000 to 1,000,000 distinct CDR3 sequences; about 29% were counted once. Roughly 31% of the sample is taken by the ten largest.

The source is a boy in the first two years of life who had a stem cell transplant for SCID, so the T cells may come from the graft donor. This receptor chain uses TRBV28 and TRBJ1-2, with the D gene not clear enough to name. The sequences come from PBMCs, mostly from graft donor cells, collected 360 days after TCRalphabeta/CD19-depleted stem cell transplant. The DNA sequence follows: TGTGCCAGCACCTCACACCGGTTCTATGGCTACACCTTC. This translates into CASTSHRFYGYTF.